The 24 T cell receptor beta chains given below trace back to one sample, sequenced in a study of blood T cell repertoires in COVID-19. Clones were read by immunoSEQ multiplex PCR, and TCRdb kept only the in-frame ones, dropping some. The data show around 260,000 clones, around 87% seen once. Input material: peripheral blood. Receptors were obtained from a woman in her forties who had recovered from COVID-19.

V gene TRBV5-1 combines with J gene TRBJ1-2, with D hard to call. Per germline, CDR1 SGHRS and CDR2 YFSETQ. The germline V and J ends were trimmed by 5 bases and 0 bases, with 8 bases remaining between them. The CDR3 consists of 13 residues. CDR3 in amino acids: CASRSDSNYGYTF. In DNA form, the CDR3 reads TGCGCCAGCAGATCGGACTCTAACTATGGCTACACCTTC.

V is TRBV27 and J is TRBJ2-3; possibly TRBD2 for D (7 bases). The V gene's germline CDR1 is MNHEY and CDR2 SMNVEV (reference sequence). The CDR3 has 18 amino acids. V lost 7 bases and J 1 base, leaving 24 bases between the germline ends. CDR3 sequence (DNA): TGTGCCAGCAACCCAGGGAGGGGGAACAGCTATGGCACAGATACGCAGTATTTT. Amino acid sequence: CASNPGRGNSYGTDTQYF.

The CDR3: CAIGPDRYEQYF. In DNA form, the CDR3 reads TGTGCCATCGGACCGGACAGGTACGAGCAGTACTTC. This rearrangement joins TRBV10-3 to TRBJ2-7; 7 bases align to TRBD1. J gave up 4 bases and V 8 bases, and 5 bases lay outside the gene matches. Germline V gene lookup returns CDR1 ENHRY and CDR2 SYGVKD. There are 12 residues in the CDR3.

This clone occurred a few times. The rearrangement links TRBV2 to TRBJ1-4; D remains ambiguous. The CDR3 is 11 amino acids. Germline V gives CDR1 SNHLY, CDR2 FYNNEI. V shed 3 bases and J shed 10 bases, with 6 bases lying between them. The CDR3: CASSESGKLFF. The CDR3 coding sequence is TGTGCCAGCAGTGAGTCAGGAAAACTGTTTTTT. The variable domain in full, with the rest retrieved from reference TRBV2 and TRBJ1-4, is EPEVTQTPSHQVTQMGQEVILRCVPISNHLYFYWYRQILGQKVEFLVSFYNNEISEKSEIFDDQFSVERPDGSNFTLKIRSTKLEDSAMYFCASSESGKLFFGSGTQLSVL.

Details on this clone: One junction end does not reproduce the germline sequence, and a read error may be involved. The chain links TRBV7-2 to TRBJ2-1, with a possible D match to TRBD2 (5 bases). CDR1 and CDR2 from the germline V gene are SGHTA and FQGNSA. The CDR3 contains 15 residues. The CDR3 protein is CASRLGPSSHNEQFF. The CDR3 DNA sequence: TGTGCCAGCAGACTAGGCCCTTCCTCCCACAATGAGCAGTTCTTC.

This chain links TRBV25-1 with TRBJ1-1, with D hard to call. CDR3 length: 18 amino acids. The V gene lost 2 bases and the J gene lost 1 base, with 20 bases spanning the gap. Germline V lookup: CDR1 MGHDK, CDR2 SYGVNS. The CDR3 reads CASSEAEGSLFGNTEAFF. The CDR3 nucleotides are TGTGCCAGCAGTGAAGCAGAGGGCTCACTGTTCGGGAACACTGAAGCTTTCTTT.

The V call is TRBV10-2, the J call TRBJ2-7, with 10 bases aligning to TRBD1. V was clipped by 5 bases and J by 5 bases; unmatched bases: 6. This CDR3 spans 14 amino acids. The germline V gene has CDR1 WSHSY and CDR2 SAAADI. CDR3 coding DNA: TGCGCCAGCAGTCAGACAGGGGGCGGGAACGAGCAGTACTTC. This encodes CASSQTGGGNEQYF.

This chain joins TRBV19 and TRBJ1-3; D is unresolved. V was pared by 10 bases and J by 2 bases, with 21 bases between. The CDR3 has 16 residues. The germline CDR1 and CDR2 sequences are LNHDA and SQIVND (reference sequence). The CDR3 protein is CATQGLQLGTGNTIYF. The DNA of the CDR3 is TGTGCCACCCAAGGCCTACAGCTTGGAACTGGAAACACCATATATTTT.

The chain has TRBV6-1 and TRBJ1-5, with TRBD1 identical over 10 bases. CDR3 length: 14 residues. Germline assignment: CDR1 MNHNS and CDR2 SASEGT. Trimming removed 0 bases from V and 9 bases from J; junction bases left unmatched: 2. CDR3 DNA sequence: TGTGCCAGCAGTGAAGCGACAGGGGGCCCGCCCCAGCATTTT. It encodes CASSEATGGPPQHF.

The chain has TRBV18 and TRBJ2-2; 8 nucleotides align to TRBD2. The V segment lost 6 bases and the J segment 7 bases; nucleotides outside the gene matches: 13. The CDR3 runs 16 residues. Germline CDR1 KGHSH, CDR2 LQKENI. The CDR3 loop is CASSPPSGGPIGELFF. The DNA for the CDR3 is TGTGCCAGCTCCCCTCCAAGCGGGGGTCCGATCGGGGAGCTGTTTTTT.

The V and J genes are TRBV2 and TRBJ2-1; the match to TRBD1 covers 9 bases. CDR3 length: 12 residues. CDR1 and CDR2 (germline): SNHLY, FYNNEI. V lost 6 bases, J lost 10 bases, and 4 bases stayed unmatched. Written as DNA, the CDR3 is TGTGCCAGCAGCTCGGACAGGGGAGAGCAGTTCTTC. This sequence encodes CASSSDRGEQFF.

The chain couples TRBV18 to TRBJ2-1, with D tentatively TRBD2 (5 bases). Trimming removed 2 bases from V and 7 bases from J, with 21 bases in between. The CDR3 contains 17 residues. Germline CDR1 and CDR2: KGHSH and LQKENI. The CDR3 sequence: CASSPDIRRPWVNEQFF. The CDR3 DNA follows: TGTGCCAGCTCACCAGATATTAGGAGGCCTTGGGTGAATGAGCAGTTCTTC.

CDR3 sequence (DNA): TGTGCCTCGACCAGGGGGTCCTACAATGAGCAGTTCTTC. It yields the protein CASTRGSYNEQFF. V and J are TRBV6-5 and TRBJ2-1, with 7 bases matching TRBD1. The germline V gene has CDR1 MNHEY and CDR2 SVGAGI. Trimming at V came to 11 bases and at J to 1 base, leaving 5 bases not matched to a gene. This CDR3 contains 13 residues.

The chain combines TRBV10-1 with TRBJ2-1, with TRBD2 as a possible D gene (5 bases). The CDR3 has 16 residues. CDR1 and CDR2 (germline): WNHNN, SYGVQD (reference sequence). With 2 bases removed from V and 9 bases from J, the gap between germline ends came to 20 bases. The CDR3 reads CASSENLGGRTGEQFF. The CDR3 DNA follows: TGCGCCAGCAGTGAGAACCTCGGAGGCCGGACCGGTGAGCAGTTCTTC.

This chain joins TRBV7-9 and TRBJ1-1, with D possibly TRBD1 on 6 matching bases. V gave up 1 base and J gave up 0 bases, with 12 bases separating them. The CDR3 extends over 16 amino acids. Germline CDR1 and CDR2: SEHNR and FQNEAQ (reference sequence). The CDR3 here is CASSLGAGEMNTEAFF. As DNA, the CDR3 is TGTGCCAGCAGCTTAGGGGCAGGGGAGATGAACACTGAAGCTTTCTTT.

The CDR3 DNA follows: TGTGCCTGGGGACCTAACTTTTACAATGAGCAGTTCTTC. Amino acids: CAWGPNFYNEQFF. This chain connects TRBV30 to TRBJ2-1, with D unresolved. Trimming pared 5 bases from V and 4 bases from J, leaving 12 bases between. CDR1 is GTSNPN, CDR2 SVGIG, per germline (reference sequence). The CDR3 loop spans 13 amino acids.

This clone was observed a handful of times. The chain is built from TRBV5-1 and TRBJ1-1, with D tentatively TRBD1 (5 bases). V was clipped by 1 base and J by 3 bases, with 13 bases between them. Germline CDR1 and CDR2: SGHRS and YFSETQ. This CDR3 is 15 amino acids long. The DNA for the CDR3 is TGCGCCAGCAGCTTGCAAGGGGCCAGTGACACTGAAGCTTTCTTT. Translated: CASSLQGASDTEAFF.

The chain combines TRBV19 with TRBJ1-3; D is uncertain. The CDR3 has 14 residues. Deletions cut 4 bases from V and 3 bases from J, with 10 bases between. The V gene's germline CDR1 is LNHDA and CDR2 SQIVND (reference sequence). CDR3: CASSTPRLGNTIYF. The CDR3 region has the DNA TGTGCCAGTAGTACCCCTAGGCTTGGAAACACCATATATTTT.

This rearrangement joins TRBV29-1 to TRBJ1-1, with 7 bases matching TRBD1. Germline CDR1 SQVTM, CDR2 ANQGSEA. J was trimmed by 2 bases and V by 3 bases; bases with no gene match: 15. This CDR3 has 17 amino acids. The CDR3 loop reads CSVEDRWGAWGNTEAFF. The DNA of the CDR3 is TGCAGCGTTGAGGACAGGTGGGGGGCTTGGGGTAACACTGAAGCTTTCTTT. The entire variable domain, with the rest obtained from reference TRBV29-1 and TRBJ1-1, is as follows: SAVISQKPSRDICQRGTSLTIQCQVDSQVTMMFWYRQQPGQSLTLIATANQGSEATYESGFVIDKFPISRPNLTFSTLTVSNMSPEDSSIYLCSVEDRWGAWGNTEAFFGQGTRLTVV.

The V call is TRBV4-3, the J call TRBJ1-2; D gene ambiguous. The CDR3 totals 15 residues. Trimming removed 1 base at V and 6 bases at J, with 15 bases between. From germline, CDR1 is LGHNA and CDR2 YSLEER. In nucleotides, the CDR3 is TGCGCCAGCAGCCAAGTCGGCAGGCCCCTGGATGGCTACACCTTC. Residues: CASSQVGRPLDGYTF.

The chain joins TRBV7-9 to TRBJ1-1; D is possibly TRBD1 (6 bases). V lost 8 bases to trimming and J lost 0 bases, with 13 bases between them. Per the germline V gene, CDR1 is SEHNR and CDR2 is FQNEAQ (reference sequence). CDR3 length equals 14 residues. Here the CDR3 reads CASLPGALNTEAFF. The CDR3 DNA sequence: TGTGCCAGCTTGCCAGGGGCCCTGAACACTGAAGCTTTCTTT.

CDR3 coding DNA: TGTGCCAGCAGCCCTCGACAGGGGTTTGGCTATGGCTACACCTTC. This gives the protein CASSPRQGFGYGYTF. The chain recombines TRBV9 with TRBJ1-2; TRBD1 matches 8 bases. V lost 4 bases to trimming and J lost 4 bases; unmatched junction nucleotides: 9. Looked up from germline, CDR1 is SGDLS and CDR2 is YYNGEE. The CDR3 is 15 residues long.

In its sample, this clone was seen once. The CDR3 DNA reads as TGTGCCAGTAGGAAAACAGGGAACTCTGGAAACACCATATATTTT. This gives the protein CASRKTGNSGNTIYF. The chain employs TRBV19 and TRBJ1-3; tentatively, D is TRBD1 (6 bases). Germline lookup yields CDR1 LNHDA and CDR2 SQIVND (reference sequence). The CDR3 length is 15 residues. Trimming removed 6 bases at V and 0 bases at J, with 12 bases between.

This sequence joins TRBV10-1 and TRBJ1-2; 7 bases agree with TRBD1. With V trimmed by 5 bases and J by 4 bases, 10 bases remained unmatched. Germline V gene sequence: CDR1 WNHNN, CDR2 SYGVQD (reference sequence). The CDR3 is 15 residues long. The CDR3 loop reads CASSFTLRDSYGYTF. CDR3 coding DNA: TGCGCCAGCAGTTTTACCCTCCGGGACAGCTATGGCTACACCTTC.